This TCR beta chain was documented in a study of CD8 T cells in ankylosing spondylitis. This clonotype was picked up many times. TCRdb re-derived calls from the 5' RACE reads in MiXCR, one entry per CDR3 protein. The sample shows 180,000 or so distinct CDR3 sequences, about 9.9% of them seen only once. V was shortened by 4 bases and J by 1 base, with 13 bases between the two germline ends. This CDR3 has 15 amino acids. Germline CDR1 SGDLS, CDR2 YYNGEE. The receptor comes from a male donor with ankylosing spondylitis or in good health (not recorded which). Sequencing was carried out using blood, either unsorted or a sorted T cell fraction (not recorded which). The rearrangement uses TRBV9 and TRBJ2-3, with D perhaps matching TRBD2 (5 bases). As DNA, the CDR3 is TGTGCCAGCAGCCCCGGAGGATCTGGCACAGATACGCAGTATTTT. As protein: CASSPGGSGTDTQYF.